Listed here are 10 T cell receptor beta chains from one sample, sequenced in a study of blood T cell repertoires in COVID-19. Assay used: immunoSEQ multiplex PCR; TCRdb lists only in-frame clones, some missing. The sample carries about 150,000 clones, approximately 83% recorded once. Input material: peripheral blood. The receptors stem from a woman in her sixties with acute or convalescent COVID-19.

The chain carries TRBV9 and TRBJ1-2; D unclear. The ends were cut back, 3 bases at V and 4 bases at J, with 7 bases in the middle. The length of the CDR3 is 12 residues. The germline CDR1 and CDR2 sequences are SGDLS and YYNGEE. Written as DNA, the CDR3 is TGTGCCAGCAGCGGAGGGTCCTATGGCTACACCTTC. Its translation is CASSGGSYGYTF.

CDR3 protein: CASSPGAPLFF. In DNA form, the CDR3 reads TGTGCCAGCTCACCAGGGGCCCCCCTGTTCTTC. V and J are TRBV18 and TRBJ2-1; D might be TRBD1 (5 bases). The germline V and J ends were trimmed by 2 bases and 15 bases, with 11 bases remaining between them. CDR3 length: 11 residues. Germline V gene lookup returns CDR1 KGHSH and CDR2 LQKENI.

The chain employs TRBV27 and TRBJ1-2, with D tentatively TRBD1 (6 bases). The CDR3 totals 13 residues. In germline, CDR1 is MNHEY, CDR2 SMNVEV (reference sequence). V gave up 6 bases and J gave up 4 bases, with 12 bases separating them. The CDR3 nucleotides read TGTGCCAGCAGCCCGACAGGCCTCTATGGCTACACCTTC. As protein: CASSPTGLYGYTF.

The rearrangement links TRBV14 to TRBJ1-5; D possibly corresponds to TRBD1 (5 bases). This CDR3 comprises 12 residues. V lost 5 bases to trimming and J lost 7 bases, with 9 bases between them. Germline V gene data show CDR1 as SGHDN and CDR2 as FVKESK. CDR3 residues: CASSWGTQPQHF. The CDR3 DNA follows: TGTGCCAGCAGCTGGGGCACCCAGCCCCAGCATTTT.

The CDR3 nucleotides are TGTGCCATCAGTGAGTCTCCAGGGGATGGCTACACCTTC. Protein sequence: CAISESPGDGYTF. This chain connects TRBV10-3 to TRBJ1-2, with D perhaps matching TRBD1 (6 bases). The CDR3 covers 13 residues. CDR1 is ENHRY and CDR2 is SYGVKD in the germline V gene. V lost 0 bases and J 6 bases, leaving 8 bases between the germline ends.

The CDR3 protein is CASSALGGGATEAFF. The DNA for the CDR3 is TGCGCCAGCAGCGCCCTAGGGGGGGGCGCGACTGAAGCTTTCTTT. The genes are TRBV5-1 and TRBJ1-1, with D possibly matching TRBD1 (6 bases). Trimming stripped 4 bases from V and 5 bases from J, with 18 bases between. From germline, CDR1 is SGHRS and CDR2 YFSETQ. The CDR3 contains 15 residues.

This chain uses TRBV3-1 (or the pseudogene TRBV3-2) with TRBJ1-2, with D possibly being TRBD1 (5 bases). Trimming removed 0 bases from V and 5 bases from J, with 13 bases in between. The CDR3 totals 15 residues. CDR1 LGHDT and CDR2 YNNKEL come from the germline V gene (reference sequence). This CDR3 is CASSQDRAGRYGYTF. For the CDR3, the DNA is TGTGCCAGCAGCCAAGATAGGGCGGGACGATATGGCTACACCTTC.

The V and J genes are TRBV5-5 and TRBJ2-1, with 9 bases fitting TRBD2. This CDR3 comprises 17 residues. J lost 4 bases, V lost 0 bases, and 8 bases had no gene match. Germline CDR1 is SGHKS and CDR2 is YYEKEE (reference sequence). CDR3 loop: CASSLATRSGGYNEQFF. As DNA, the CDR3 is TGTGCCAGCAGCTTGGCCACCCGTAGCGGGGGTTACAATGAGCAGTTCTTC.

This chain joins TRBV4-1 and TRBJ2-1; D is perhaps TRBD2 (7 bases). Germline CDR1 is MGHRA and CDR2 is YSYEKL. Between the trimmed V and J ends, which lost 0 bases and 14 bases, there was a span of 11 bases. The CDR3 loop spans 12 amino acids. The CDR3 nucleotides read TGCGCCAGCAGCCAAGATAGGGGGGGGGAGTTCTTC. Residues: CASSQDRGGEFF.

This chain joins TRBV15 and TRBJ2-1; 9 bases fit TRBD1. This CDR3 has 17 residues. Germline CDR1 is LNHNV and CDR2 is YYDKDF (reference sequence). Germline trimming cut 0 bases from V and 4 bases from J; bases unmatched to any gene: 7. The CDR3 DNA is TGTGCCACCAGCAGAGATGGGACAGGGAGTCGGTACAATGAGCAGTTCTTC. Protein product: CATSRDGTGSRYNEQFF.